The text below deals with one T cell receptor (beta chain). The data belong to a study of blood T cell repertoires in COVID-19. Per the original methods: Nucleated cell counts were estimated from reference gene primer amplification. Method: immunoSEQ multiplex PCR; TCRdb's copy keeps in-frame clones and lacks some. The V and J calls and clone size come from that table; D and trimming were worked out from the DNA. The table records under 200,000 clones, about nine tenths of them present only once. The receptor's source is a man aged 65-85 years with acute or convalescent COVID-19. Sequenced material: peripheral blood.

DNA of the CDR3: TGTGCCAGTAGTATCCAACGGTCCTATGGCTACACCTTC. The encoded protein is CASSIQRSYGYTF. V and J are TRBV19 and TRBJ1-2; the D is unclear. CDR3 length equals 13 residues. Trimming took off 3 bases at V and 4 bases at J, with 9 bases between the two ends. Germline-derived CDR1 and CDR2 are LNHDA and SQIVND (reference sequence).